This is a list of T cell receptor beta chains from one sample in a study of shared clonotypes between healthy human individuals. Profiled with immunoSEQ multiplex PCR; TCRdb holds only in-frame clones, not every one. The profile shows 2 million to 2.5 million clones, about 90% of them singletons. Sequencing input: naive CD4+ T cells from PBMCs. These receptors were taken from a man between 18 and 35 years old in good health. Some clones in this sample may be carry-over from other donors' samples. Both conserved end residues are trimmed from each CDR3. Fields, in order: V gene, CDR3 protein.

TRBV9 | ASSPSGGSYNEQF
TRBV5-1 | ASSLQTGRDTDTQY
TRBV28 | ASRAYGTSGRETQY
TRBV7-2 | ASSFARGLAGGDEQF
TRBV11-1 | ASSALGVTRHASYEQY
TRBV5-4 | ASSLVVLGFQEGGYT
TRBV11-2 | ASRRPGLAGGDTQY
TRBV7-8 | ASSLAGQKNNQPQH
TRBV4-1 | ASSPGGTGGSDTQY
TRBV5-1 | ASSTAARSGGNTIY
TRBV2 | ATTGGLGETQY
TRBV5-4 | ASSLRGDTEAF
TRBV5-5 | ASSPRDRGSYEQY
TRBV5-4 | ASSPWVSNEQF
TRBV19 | ASSTRGGAGETQY
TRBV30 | AWTTQETQY
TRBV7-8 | ASSLGVSGIYNEQF
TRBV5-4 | ASSLYGSYEQY
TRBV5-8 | ASSLGQGNNEQF
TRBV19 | ASSMRDRGDGNQPQH
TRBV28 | ASSSYLAGVHYEQY
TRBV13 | ASSLRWDRGYQETQY
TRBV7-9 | ASSLGTGQETQY
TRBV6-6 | ASSYRAGGKDTQY
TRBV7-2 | ASSYQQGTYEQY
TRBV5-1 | ASSAGQGSYEQY
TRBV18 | ASSPFVATDRSTDTQY
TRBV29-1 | SVAQGNTEAF
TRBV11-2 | ASSRTGLSSGPNEQF
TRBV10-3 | AIEEQGNTGELF
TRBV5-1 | ASSLQGWEQY